The rows below give T cell receptor beta chains drawn from one sample of a study of identical twins. Each CDR3 protein is one row after TCRdb ran MiXCR on the 5' RACE reads. The sample includes 600,000 to 800,000 distinct CDR3 sequences, roughly 20% seen only once; the top ten take approximately 4.3%. These data were also filed under a second study, of T cells expressing NK-cell markers.

The specimen sequenced was PBMCs. The receptors here all came from a woman aged 18-29 years in good health. Both conserved end residues are part of each CDR3. Fields, in order: J gene, D gene, clone size, V gene, CDR3 DNA, CDR3 protein. A D gene is named only where the DNA matches it firmly. Clone size appears in some rows only: once, few, many, or a class for an expanded clone.

TRBJ2-3,NA,NA,TRBV30,TGTGCCTGGAGTCACCCAGATACGCAGTATTTT,CAWSHPDTQYF
TRBJ2-7,NA,NA,TRBV25-1,TGTGCCAGCAGTGAATACGAGGGGATGGGCGAGCAGTACTTC,CASSEYEGMGEQYF
TRBJ1-2,TRBD1,few,TRBV6-1,TGTGCCAGCAGCCCGGGACAGGACAGGGGCTACACCTTC,CASSPGQDRGYTF
TRBJ2-3,NA,many,TRBV29-1,TGCAGCGTTGTTGACGGGAAAACAGATACGCAGTATTTT,CSVVDGKTDTQYF
TRBJ1-1,NA,many,TRBV7-9,TGTGCCAGCAGCCGGGGGGCGGGGGGCACTGAAGCTTTCTTT,CASSRGAGGTEAFF
TRBJ2-1,TRBD2,NA,TRBV9,TGTGCCAGCAGCGTAGAGGGCGGGAGGCCGAATGAGCAGTTCTTC,CASSVEGGRPNEQFF
TRBJ2-1,TRBD2,NA,TRBV25-1,TGTGCCAGCGGATGGGGGGGCTCCTACAATGAGCAGTTCTTC,CASGWGGSYNEQFF
TRBJ2-5,NA,NA,TRBV19,TGTGCCAGTAGTATCGCGGACTCGTCAGGGGAGACCCAGTACTTC,CASSIADSSGETQYF
TRBJ2-1,NA,few,TRBV20-1,TGCAGTGCGTCGGGCTACCTTTACAATGAGCAGTTCTTC,CSASGYLYNEQFF
TRBJ2-5,TRBD2,few,TRBV20-1,TGCAGTGCTAGAGACCTCCGACTAGCGGGACAGCAAGAGACCCAGTACTTC,CSARDLRLAGQQETQYF
TRBJ2-7,TRBD2,NA,TRBV12-3/TRBV12-4,TGTGCCAGCAGATGGGGGGGGAGAGGCGAGCAGTACTTC,CASRWGGRGEQYF
TRBJ1-1,NA,NA,TRBV6-1,TGTGCCAGCGTCCCAAACAGGATGAACACTGAAGCTTTCTTT,CASVPNRMNTEAFF
TRBJ1-1,TRBD1,NA,TRBV27,TGTGCCAGCGCGACAGGGGGCCAAGCTTTCTTT,CASATGGQAFF
TRBJ2-1,TRBD2,once,TRBV4-1,TGCGCCAGCAGGTTCACGGGGGGGAGCTCCTACAATGAGCAGTTCTTC,CASRFTGGSSYNEQFF
TRBJ2-3,TRBD1,many,TRBV5-1,TGCGCCAGCAGCTTGGGCCTCGGGACAGGAAGCACAGATACGCAGTATTTT,CASSLGLGTGSTDTQYF
TRBJ1-2,NA,NA,TRBV21-1,TGTGCCAGCAGCAAGACAGGGGGCTACACCTTC,CASSKTGGYTF
TRBJ2-1,NA,NA,TRBV27,TGTGCCAGCAGTCCCGAGCTCGCCTACAATGAGCAGTTCTTC,CASSPELAYNEQFF
TRBJ2-7,NA,few,TRBV7-8,TGTGCCAGCAGCTTACAGGGCCCTTACTACGAGCAGTACTTC,CASSLQGPYYEQYF
TRBJ1-4,NA,NA,TRBV20-1,TGCAGTGCTAGAGATCGCCCGGGCGAGGGCTTGGGTGAAAAACTGTTTTTT,CSARDRPGEGLGEKLFF
TRBJ2-7,NA,NA,TRBV7-2,TGTGCCAGCAGCTCCCTTCGGGATTCAGCCTACGAGCAGTACTTC,CASSSLRDSAYEQYF
TRBJ2-7,NA,NA,TRBV6-2/TRBV6-3,TGTGCCAGCAGTTACCCTATCGGCTCCTACGAGCAGTACTTC,CASSYPIGSYEQYF
TRBJ2-7,NA,few,TRBV4-3,TGCGCCAGCAGCCAGGGTAGCGACAGCTCCTACGAGCAGTACTTC,CASSQGSDSSYEQYF
TRBJ1-2,NA,NA,TRBV29-1,TGCAGTTCTCGCGGGGCCTCTAACTATGGCTACACCTTC,CSSRGASNYGYTF
TRBJ2-5,TRBD2,few,TRBV11-2,TGTGCCAGCAGCTTAGATTTCCGGACTAGCGGGGACAGAGAGACCCAGTACTTC,CASSLDFRTSGDRETQYF
TRBJ2-7,NA,NA,TRBV5-1,TGCGCCAGCAGCGGGTACGGCAACGAGCAGTACTTC,CASSGYGNEQYF
TRBJ2-1,TRBD2,NA,TRBV20-1,TGCAGTGCTAGCGGGACTAGCGTGTACAATGAGCAGTTCTTC,CSASGTSVYNEQFF
TRBJ2-2,TRBD2,NA,TRBV20-1,TGCAGTGCCCCGGGGACTAGCGGGCGACTGTTTTTT,CSAPGTSGRLFF
TRBJ2-5,TRBD1,many,TRBV20-1,TGCAGTGTCCCGGACAGGGGGCAAGAGACCCAGTACTTC,CSVPDRGQETQYF
TRBJ1-4,TRBD1,few,TRBV20-1,TGCAGTGCTAGAGGGGACAGGGCGAGTGAAAAACTGTTTTTT,CSARGDRASEKLFF
TRBJ2-7,NA,NA,TRBV11-2,TGTGCCAGCAGCTTAAGGAGACTTCGCACCTACGAGCAGTACTTC,CASSLRRLRTYEQYF
TRBJ2-4,TRBD1,NA,TRBV12-3/TRBV12-4,TGTGCCAGCAGTCCCCTTGGGACAGGGAAAAACATTCAGTACTTC,CASSPLGTGKNIQYF
TRBJ2-6,NA,NA,TRBV10-2,TGCGCCAGCCATATGACTGGGGCCAACGTCCTGACTTTC,CASHMTGANVLTF
TRBJ2-7,NA,NA,TRBV7-2,TGTGCCAGCAGCCTGGGATGGAACTACGAGCAGTACTTC,CASSLGWNYEQYF
TRBJ2-5,NA,few,TRBV29-1,TGCAGCGGGGCCCGGGACATCCAAGAGACCCAGTACTTC,CSGARDIQETQYF
TRBJ1-6,TRBD1,many,TRBV6-5,TGTGCCAGCAGTTACGCTCTGACAGGGAATTCACCCCTCCACTTT,CASSYALTGNSPLHF
TRBJ2-1,TRBD2,NA,TRBV10-3,TGTGCCATCAGGGCGGGAGCACGGGATGAGCAGTTCTTC,CAIRAGARDEQFF
TRBJ2-7,NA,NA,TRBV7-2,TGTGCCAGCAGCTTAGGGCAGACGCATACATACGAGCAGTACTTC,CASSLGQTHTYEQYF
TRBJ2-1,NA,few,TRBV20-1,TGCAGTGCTAATAAGTACAATGAGCAGTTCTTC,CSANKYNEQFF